This T cell receptor (beta chain) was recovered during a study of blood T cell repertoires in COVID-19. This clone has more than one count but fewer than ten. Measured with immunoSEQ multiplex PCR; TCRdb has only the in-frame clones, and not every one. Here the sample spans 350,000 to 450,000 clones, about 91% being singletons. Material: peripheral blood. This clonotype was obtained from a woman aged 40 to 50 with COVID-19, enrolled during active disease.

CDR3 in amino acids: CASSYPPGGDEQFF. In nucleotides, the CDR3 is TGTGCCAGCAGTTACCCCCCAGGGGGCGATGAGCAGTTCTTC. The chain uses TRBV6-6 and TRBJ2-1, with 8 bases identical to TRBD1. Unmatched junction bases numbered 5, after V lost 2 bases and J lost 8 bases. This CDR3 is 14 amino acids long. Per germline, CDR1 MNHNY and CDR2 SVGAGI (reference sequence).